This passage covers 10 T cell receptor beta chains from one sample sequenced in a study of PD-1 blockade in classical Hodgkin lymphoma. Data came from immunoSEQ multiplex PCR; TCRdb stores just in-frame clones and leaves some out. The data hold about 44,000 clones, with 60% to 70% observed a single time. The time point denotes: cycle 4 day 1 (C4D1), after six to seven weeks of nivolumab. All the patients suffered relapse after autologous stem cell transplantation, and brentuximab vedotin exposure differed. The specimen comprised peripheral blood mononuclear cells (PBMCs), sampled before the fourth cycle of nivolumab. The receptors derive from a human donor with classical Hodgkin lymphoma.

The rearrangement uses TRBV5-6 and TRBJ1-1; 7 bases align to TRBD1. The junction had 2 bases not matched to a gene; V was cut back by 5 bases and J by 1 base. From germline, CDR1 is SGHDT and CDR2 YYEEEE. The CDR3 consists of 13 residues. The CDR3 sequence: CASRRTGNTEAFF. Written as DNA, the CDR3 is TGTGCCAGCAGGAGGACAGGGAACACTGAAGCTTTCTTT. Complete variable domain (other parts from reference TRBV5-6 and TRBJ1-1): DAGVTQSPTHLIKTRGQQVTLRCSPKSGHDTVSWYQQALGQGPQFIFQYYEEEERQRGNFPDRFSGHQFPNYSSELNVNALLLGDSALYLCASRRTGNTEAFFGQGTRLTVV.

This clone was counted a few times. V usage is TRBV27 and J usage is TRBJ2-7; 7 bases map to TRBD1. J gave up 2 bases and V 4 bases, and 14 bases lay outside the gene matches. Germline V gene sequence: CDR1 MNHEY, CDR2 SMNVEV (reference sequence). This CDR3 is 17 amino acids long. CDR3 coding DNA: TGTGCCAGCAGTTCGCCCATACGACGACAGGGAACCTACGAGCAGTACTTC. Its protein is CASSSPIRRQGTYEQYF.

V usage is TRBV5-1 and J usage is TRBJ2-1; 7 bases match TRBD1. Germline CDR1 is SGHRS and CDR2 is YFSETQ. The CDR3 runs 16 residues. With 1 base clipped from V and 2 bases from J, the junction kept 6 bases outside the gene matches. CDR3 region: CASSLNTGVTYNEQFF. CDR3 DNA: TGCGCCAGCAGCTTGAACACAGGGGTCACCTACAATGAGCAGTTCTTC.

The chain carries TRBV19 and TRBJ1-5; TRBD1 agrees at 9 bases. CDR1 is LNHDA, CDR2 SQIVND, per germline (reference sequence). The CDR3 consists of 15 residues. J lost 7 bases, V lost 6 bases, and 10 bases had no gene match. CDR3 nucleotide sequence: TGTGCCAGTAGACGGGACAGGGTCAGGGGGCAGCCCCAGCATTTT. Translated: CASRRDRVRGQPQHF.

The V call is TRBV28, the J call TRBJ1-1; no clear D. V was clipped by 1 base and J by 0 bases, with 9 bases between them. Germline values: CDR1 MDHEN, CDR2 SYDVKM. The CDR3 totals 15 residues. CDR3 loop: CASSLSEKMNTEAFF. Written as DNA, the CDR3 is TGTGCCAGCAGTTTATCCGAGAAGATGAACACTGAAGCTTTCTTT. Supplemented by reference TRBV28 and TRBJ1-1, the full variable domain reads DVKVTQSSRYLVKRTGEKVFLECVQDMDHENMFWYRQDPGLGLRLIYFSYDVKMKEKGDIPEGYSVSREKKERFSLILESASTNQTSMYLCASSLSEKMNTEAFFGQGTRLTVV.

The chain recombines TRBV5-1 with TRBJ2-5; 10 bases agree with TRBD2. The CDR3 spans 16 residues. V shed 0 bases, J shed 5 bases, and the junction held 7 bases outside the gene matches. Germline CDR1 and CDR2: SGHRS and YFSETQ. In nucleotides, the CDR3 is TGCGCCAGCAGCTTGGGGGCTAGCGGGGGTTTCGAGACCCAGTACTTC. Translating gives CASSLGASGGFETQYF.

This clone was seen a few times. The CDR3 bases are TGTGCCAGCCGGGACAGGGCCTACGAGCAGTACTTC. Translated: CASRDRAYEQYF. V gene TRBV19 combines with J gene TRBJ2-7, with 9 bases lining up with TRBD1. Germline V gives CDR1 LNHDA, CDR2 SQIVND (reference sequence). V was pared by 9 bases and J by 2 bases, with 2 bases of the junction left unmatched. The CDR3 spans 12 residues.

This clone was counted between two and nine times. This chain uses TRBV19 with TRBJ1-2, with D perhaps matching TRBD1 (5 bases). This CDR3 is 14 amino acids long. Germline V lookup: CDR1 LNHDA, CDR2 SQIVND (reference sequence). V was trimmed by 4 bases and J by 6 bases, leaving 15 bases between them. The DNA for the CDR3 is TGTGCCAGTAGTACAAGGGGTGCCTGGGATGGCTACACCTTC. This encodes CASSTRGAWDGYTF.

This clone was counted once. The J gene is TRBJ2-6, the V gene TRBV5-1; D is undetermined. The V gene lost 2 bases and the J gene lost 3 bases, with 6 bases spanning the gap. The CDR3 length is 14 residues. CDR1 is SGHRS and CDR2 is YFSETQ in the germline V gene. DNA of the CDR3: TGCGCCAGCAGCTTCCTAGTTGGGGCCAACGTCCTGACTTTC. Its translation: CASSFLVGANVLTF.

The rearrangement uses TRBV7-9 and TRBJ2-1; TRBD2 aligns across 11 bases. CDR1 is SEHNR and CDR2 is FQNEAQ in the germline V gene (reference sequence). The CDR3 contains 15 residues. V trimming: 5 bases; J trimming: 5 bases; junction bases outside the gene matches: 5. The CDR3 DNA reads as TGTGCCAGCAGCCTTAGCGGGAGGGCCCACAATGAGCAGTTCTTC. It yields the protein CASSLSGRAHNEQFF.